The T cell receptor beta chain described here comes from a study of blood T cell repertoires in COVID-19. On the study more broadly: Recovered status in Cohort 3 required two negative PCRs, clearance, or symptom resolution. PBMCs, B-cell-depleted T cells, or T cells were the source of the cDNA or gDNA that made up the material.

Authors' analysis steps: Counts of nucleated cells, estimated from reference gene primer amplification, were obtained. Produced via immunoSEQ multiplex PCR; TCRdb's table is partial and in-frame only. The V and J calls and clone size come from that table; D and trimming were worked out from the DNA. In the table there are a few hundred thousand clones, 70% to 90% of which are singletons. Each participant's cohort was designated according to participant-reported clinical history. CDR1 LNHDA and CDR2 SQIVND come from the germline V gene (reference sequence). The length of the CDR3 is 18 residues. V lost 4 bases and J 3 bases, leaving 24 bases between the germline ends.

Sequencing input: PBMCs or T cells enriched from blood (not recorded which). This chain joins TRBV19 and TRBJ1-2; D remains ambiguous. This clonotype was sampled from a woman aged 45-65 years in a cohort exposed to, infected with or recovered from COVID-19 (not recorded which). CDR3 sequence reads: CASSNREPPGESYYGYTF. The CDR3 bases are TGTGCCAGTAGTAATCGCGAACCTCCGGGAGAATCCTACTATGGCTACACCTTC.